This T cell receptor (beta chain) came from a study of Ad26.COV2.S vaccination and SARS-CoV-2 variants. Study details: Ad26.COV2.S, an intramuscular injection, was given once or twice 56 days apart.

The J segment lost 0 bases and the V segment lost 0 bases, leaving 3 bases of the junction unmatched. There are 16 residues in the CDR3. The germline CDR1 and CDR2 sequences are ENHRY and SYGVKD. TCRdb keeps only in-frame clones here, not all; method: immunoSEQ multiplex PCR. This sample has 350,000 to 400,000 clones, with about 88% found just once. Regarding treatment: some 20 received Ad26.COV2.S at low or high dose, single or two shots; about five received placebo; per-sample allocation not given. Sampling occurred on day 63 after the first vaccine or placebo injection. The vaccine antigen was prefusion-stabilized Wuhan SARS-CoV-2 spike. This clone has only one observation.

V is TRBV10-3 and J is TRBJ2-3; 7 nucleotides match TRBD1. This sequence originates from a person between 18 and 60 years old who received the Ad26.COV2.S COVID-19 vaccine or a placebo. Sequences were derived from peripheral blood, sampled in a trial of Ad26.COV2.S vaccine versus placebo. CDR3: CAISESGTASTDTQYF. Written as DNA, the CDR3 is TGTGCCATCAGTGAGTCGGGGACAGCTAGCACAGATACGCAGTATTTT.